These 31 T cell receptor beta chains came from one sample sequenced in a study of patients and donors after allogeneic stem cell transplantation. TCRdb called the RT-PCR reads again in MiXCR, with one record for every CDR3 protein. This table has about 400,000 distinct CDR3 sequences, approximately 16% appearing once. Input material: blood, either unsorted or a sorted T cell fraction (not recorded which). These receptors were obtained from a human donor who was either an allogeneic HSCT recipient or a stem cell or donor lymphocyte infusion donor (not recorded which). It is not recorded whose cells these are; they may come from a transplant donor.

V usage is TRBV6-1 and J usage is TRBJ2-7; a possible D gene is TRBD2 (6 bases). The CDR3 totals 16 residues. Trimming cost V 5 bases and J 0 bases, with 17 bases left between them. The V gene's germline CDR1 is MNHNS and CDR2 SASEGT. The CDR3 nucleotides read TGTGCCAGCAGTAAGATCGGGACTGTTCCCTCCTACGAGCAGTACTTC. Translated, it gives CASSKIGTVPSYEQYF.

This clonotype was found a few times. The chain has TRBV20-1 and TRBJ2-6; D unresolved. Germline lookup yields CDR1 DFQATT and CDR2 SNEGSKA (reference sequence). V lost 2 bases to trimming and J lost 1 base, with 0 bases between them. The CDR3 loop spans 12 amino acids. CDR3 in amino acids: CSARSGANVLTF. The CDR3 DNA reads TGCAGTGCTAGATCTGGGGCCAACGTCCTGACTTTC.

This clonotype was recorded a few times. The CDR3 DNA sequence: TGCAGTGCTACGAGAGAGACCCAGTACTTC. As protein: CSATRETQYF. V is TRBV20-1 and J is TRBJ2-5; D gene uncertain. V lost 4 bases, J lost 4 bases, and 4 bases lay in between. Germline CDR1 and CDR2: DFQATT and SNEGSKA (reference sequence). The CDR3 extends over 10 amino acids.

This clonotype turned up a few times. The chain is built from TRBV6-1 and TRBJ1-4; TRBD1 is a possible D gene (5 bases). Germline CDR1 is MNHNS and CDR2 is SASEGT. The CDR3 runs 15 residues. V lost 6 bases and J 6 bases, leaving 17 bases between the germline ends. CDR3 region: CASSRDPGAHEKLFF. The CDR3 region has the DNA TGTGCCAGCAGCCGCGACCCCGGGGCCCATGAAAAACTGTTTTTT.

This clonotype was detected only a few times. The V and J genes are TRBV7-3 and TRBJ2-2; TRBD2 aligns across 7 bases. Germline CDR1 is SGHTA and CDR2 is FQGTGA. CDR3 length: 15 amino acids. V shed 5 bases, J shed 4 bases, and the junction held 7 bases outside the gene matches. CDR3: CASSPSSGFTGELFF. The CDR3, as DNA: TGTGCCAGCAGCCCGTCTAGCGGATTCACCGGGGAGCTGTTTTTT.

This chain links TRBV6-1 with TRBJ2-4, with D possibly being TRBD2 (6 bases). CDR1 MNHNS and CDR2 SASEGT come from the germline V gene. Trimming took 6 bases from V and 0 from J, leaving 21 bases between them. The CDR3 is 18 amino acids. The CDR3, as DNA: TGTGCCAGCAGCAACCCCCCAGACTGGGGGGAAGCCAAAAACATTCAGTACTTC. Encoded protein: CASSNPPDWGEAKNIQYF.

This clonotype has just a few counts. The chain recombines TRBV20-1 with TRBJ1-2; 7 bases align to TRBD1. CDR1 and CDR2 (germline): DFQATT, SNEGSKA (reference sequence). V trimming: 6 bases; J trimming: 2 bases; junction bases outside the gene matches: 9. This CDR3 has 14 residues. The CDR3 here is CSAHLTTGNYGYTF. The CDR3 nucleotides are TGCAGTGCCCACCTGACGACAGGGAACTATGGCTACACCTTC.

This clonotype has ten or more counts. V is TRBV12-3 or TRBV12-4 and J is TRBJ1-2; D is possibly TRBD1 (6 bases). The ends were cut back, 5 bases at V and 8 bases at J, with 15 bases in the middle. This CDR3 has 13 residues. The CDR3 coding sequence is TGTGCCAGCAGTCCTAAGGACAGAATGGGCTACACCTTC. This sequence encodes CASSPKDRMGYTF.

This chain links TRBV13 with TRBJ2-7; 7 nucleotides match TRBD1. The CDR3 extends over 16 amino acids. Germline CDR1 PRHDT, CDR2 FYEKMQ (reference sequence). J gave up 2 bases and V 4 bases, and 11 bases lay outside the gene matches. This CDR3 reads CASSSAGTEGTYEQYF. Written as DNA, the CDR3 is TGTGCCAGCAGCTCCGCCGGGACAGAGGGCACCTACGAGCAGTACTTC.

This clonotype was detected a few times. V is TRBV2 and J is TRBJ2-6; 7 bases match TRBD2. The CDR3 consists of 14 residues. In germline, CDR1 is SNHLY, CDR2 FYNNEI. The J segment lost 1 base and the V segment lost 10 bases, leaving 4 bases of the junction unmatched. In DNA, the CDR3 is TGTGCCACATGGGGACTATCTGGGGCCAACGTCCTGACTTTC. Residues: CATWGLSGANVLTF.

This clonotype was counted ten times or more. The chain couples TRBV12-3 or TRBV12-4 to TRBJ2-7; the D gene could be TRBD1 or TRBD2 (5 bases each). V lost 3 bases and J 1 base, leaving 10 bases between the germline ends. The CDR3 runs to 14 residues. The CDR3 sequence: CASSFRWGSYEQYF. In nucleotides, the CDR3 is TGTGCCAGCAGTTTCAGGTGGGGGTCCTACGAGCAGTACTTC.

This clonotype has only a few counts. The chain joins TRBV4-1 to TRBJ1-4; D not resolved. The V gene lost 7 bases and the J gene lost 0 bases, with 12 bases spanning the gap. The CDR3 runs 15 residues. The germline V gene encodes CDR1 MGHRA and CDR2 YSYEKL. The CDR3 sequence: CASTPKTATNEKLFF. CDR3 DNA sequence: TGCGCCAGCACCCCGAAGACTGCAACTAATGAAAAACTGTTTTTT.

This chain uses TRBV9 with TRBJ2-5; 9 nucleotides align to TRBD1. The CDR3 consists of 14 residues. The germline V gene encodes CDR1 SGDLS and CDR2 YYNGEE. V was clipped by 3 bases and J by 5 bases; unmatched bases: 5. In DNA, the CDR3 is TGTGCCAGCAGCGCTCTGACAGGGGGGGAGACCCAGTACTTC. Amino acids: CASSALTGGETQYF. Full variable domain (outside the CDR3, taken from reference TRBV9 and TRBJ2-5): DSGVTQTPKHLITATGQRVTLRCSPRSGDLSVYWYQQSLDQGLQFLIQYYNGEERAKGNILERFSAQQFPDLHSELNLSSLELGDSALYFCASSALTGGETQYFGPGTRLLVL.

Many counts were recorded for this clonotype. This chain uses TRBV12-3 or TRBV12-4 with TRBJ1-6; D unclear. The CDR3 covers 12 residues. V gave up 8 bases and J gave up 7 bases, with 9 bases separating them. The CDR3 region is CASSPPNSPLHF. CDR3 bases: TGTGCCAGCTCACCACCGAATTCACCCCTCCACTTT.

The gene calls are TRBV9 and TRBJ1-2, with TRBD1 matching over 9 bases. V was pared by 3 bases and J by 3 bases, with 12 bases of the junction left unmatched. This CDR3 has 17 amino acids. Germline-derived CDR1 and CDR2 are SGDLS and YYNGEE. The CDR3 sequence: CASSAGQGRTMHYGYTF. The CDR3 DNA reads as TGTGCCAGCAGCGCAGGACAGGGGCGCACAATGCACTATGGCTACACCTTC.

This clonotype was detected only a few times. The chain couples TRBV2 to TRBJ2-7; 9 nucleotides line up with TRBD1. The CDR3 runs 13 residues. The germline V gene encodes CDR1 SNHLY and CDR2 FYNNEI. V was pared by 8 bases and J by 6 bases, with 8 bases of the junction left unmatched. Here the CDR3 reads CASRLDRGGEQYF. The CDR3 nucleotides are TGTGCCAGCCGCTTGGACAGGGGTGGCGAGCAGTACTTC.

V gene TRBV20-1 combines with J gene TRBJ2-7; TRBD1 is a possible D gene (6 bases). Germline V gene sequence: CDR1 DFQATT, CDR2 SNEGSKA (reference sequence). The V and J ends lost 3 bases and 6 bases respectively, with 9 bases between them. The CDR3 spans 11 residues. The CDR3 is CSARTGSEQYF. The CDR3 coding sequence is TGCAGTGCTAGGACAGGCTCCGAGCAGTACTTC.

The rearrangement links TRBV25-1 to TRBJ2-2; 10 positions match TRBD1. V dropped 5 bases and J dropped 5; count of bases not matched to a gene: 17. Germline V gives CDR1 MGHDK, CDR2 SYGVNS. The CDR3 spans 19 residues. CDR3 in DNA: TGTGCCAGCAGTCCGTCAAGGGGGTTGTGGGGACAGGGGACCGGGGAGCTGTTTTTT. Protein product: CASSPSRGLWGQGTGELFF.

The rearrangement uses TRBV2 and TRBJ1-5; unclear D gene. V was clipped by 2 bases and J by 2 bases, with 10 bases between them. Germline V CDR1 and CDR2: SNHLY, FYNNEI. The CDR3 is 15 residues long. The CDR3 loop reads CASSEPGRGNQPQHF. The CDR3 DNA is TGTGCCAGCAGTGAACCAGGACGGGGCAATCAGCCCCAGCATTTT.

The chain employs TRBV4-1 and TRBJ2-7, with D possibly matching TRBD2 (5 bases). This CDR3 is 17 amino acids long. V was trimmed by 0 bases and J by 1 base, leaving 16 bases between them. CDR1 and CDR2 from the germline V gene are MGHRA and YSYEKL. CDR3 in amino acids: CASSQDSKAGLSYEQYF. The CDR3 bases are TGCGCCAGCAGCCAAGATAGTAAGGCAGGACTGTCCTACGAGCAGTACTTC.

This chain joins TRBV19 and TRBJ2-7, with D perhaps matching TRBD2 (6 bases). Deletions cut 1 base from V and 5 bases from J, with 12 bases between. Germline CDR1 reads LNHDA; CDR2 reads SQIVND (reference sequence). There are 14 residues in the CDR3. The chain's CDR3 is CASSIAGRRDEQYF. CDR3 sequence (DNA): TGTGCCAGTAGTATAGCGGGGAGGCGGGACGAGCAGTACTTC.

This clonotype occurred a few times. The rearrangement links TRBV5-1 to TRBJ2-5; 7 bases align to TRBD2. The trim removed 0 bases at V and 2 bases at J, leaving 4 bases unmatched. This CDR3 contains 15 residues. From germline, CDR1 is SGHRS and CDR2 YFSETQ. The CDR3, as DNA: TGCGCCAGCAGCTTGGAATGGGGGGGACAAGAGACCCAGTACTTC. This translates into CASSLEWGGQETQYF.

In DNA, the CDR3 is TGTGCCAGCAGTGATAGAGTTACTGTAAATACGCAGTATTTT. It specifies CASSDRVTVNTQYF. This chain joins TRBV6-1 and TRBJ2-3; D not certain. Between the trimmed V and J ends, which lost 3 bases and 7 bases, there was a span of 14 bases. In germline, CDR1 is MNHNS, CDR2 SASEGT. This CDR3 spans 14 amino acids.

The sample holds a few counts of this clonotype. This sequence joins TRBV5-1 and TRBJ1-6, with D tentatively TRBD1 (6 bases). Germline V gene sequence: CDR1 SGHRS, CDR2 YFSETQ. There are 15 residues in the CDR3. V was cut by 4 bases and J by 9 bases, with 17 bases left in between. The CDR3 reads CASSPMNREGSPLHF. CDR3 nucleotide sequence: TGCGCCAGCAGCCCGATGAACAGGGAAGGTTCACCCCTCCACTTT.

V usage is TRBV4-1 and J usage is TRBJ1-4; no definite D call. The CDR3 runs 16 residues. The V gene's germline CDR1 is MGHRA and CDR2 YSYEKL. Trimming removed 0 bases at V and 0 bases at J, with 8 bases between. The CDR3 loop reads CASSQEEDSTNEKLFF. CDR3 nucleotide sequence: TGCGCCAGCAGCCAAGAGGAGGATTCAACTAATGAAAAACTGTTTTTT.

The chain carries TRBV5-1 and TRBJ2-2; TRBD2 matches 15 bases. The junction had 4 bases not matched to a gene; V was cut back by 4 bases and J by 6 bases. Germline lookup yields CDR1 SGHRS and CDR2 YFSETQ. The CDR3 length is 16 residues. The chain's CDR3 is CASSTGLAGGSGELFF. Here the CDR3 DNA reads TGCGCCAGCAGCACAGGACTAGCGGGGGGGTCCGGGGAGCTGTTTTTT.

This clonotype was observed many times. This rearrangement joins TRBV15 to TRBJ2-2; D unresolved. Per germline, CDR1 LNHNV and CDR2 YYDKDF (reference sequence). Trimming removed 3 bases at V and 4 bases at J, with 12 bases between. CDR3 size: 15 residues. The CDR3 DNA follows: TGTGCCACCAGCAGTAACACCCCGGGCACCGGGGAGCTGTTTTTT. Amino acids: CATSSNTPGTGELFF.

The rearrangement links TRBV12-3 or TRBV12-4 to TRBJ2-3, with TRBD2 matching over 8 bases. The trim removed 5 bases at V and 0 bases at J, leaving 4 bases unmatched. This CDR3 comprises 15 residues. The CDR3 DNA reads TGTGCCAGCAGTGCTAGCGGGCATAGCACAGATACGCAGTATTTT. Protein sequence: CASSASGHSTDTQYF.

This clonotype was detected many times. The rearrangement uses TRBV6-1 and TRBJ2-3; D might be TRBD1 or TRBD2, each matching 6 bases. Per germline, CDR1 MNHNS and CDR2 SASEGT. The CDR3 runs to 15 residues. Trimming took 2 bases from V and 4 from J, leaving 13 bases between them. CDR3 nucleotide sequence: TGTGCCAGCAGTGAATGGGACGGGGGCCCAGATACGCAGTATTTT. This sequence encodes CASSEWDGGPDTQYF.

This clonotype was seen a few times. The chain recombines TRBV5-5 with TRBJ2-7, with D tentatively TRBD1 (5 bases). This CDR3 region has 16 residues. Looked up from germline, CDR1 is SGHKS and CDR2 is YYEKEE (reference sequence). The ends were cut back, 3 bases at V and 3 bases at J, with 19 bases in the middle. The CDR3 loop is CASSYPLGQGNYEQYF. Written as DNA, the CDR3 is TGTGCCAGCAGCTACCCTCTGGGGCAGGGCAACTACGAGCAGTACTTC.

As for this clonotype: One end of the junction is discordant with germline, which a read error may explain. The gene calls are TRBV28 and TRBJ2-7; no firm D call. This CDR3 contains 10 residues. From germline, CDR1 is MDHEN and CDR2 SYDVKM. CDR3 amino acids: CATASEAKHF. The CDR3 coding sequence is TGTGCCACCGCATCTGAGGCAAAGCACTTC.